The present entry profiles one T cell receptor beta chain with its context. The junction shows a germline mismatch at one end, possibly a read error. At the DNA level, this CDR3 is encoded by other sequences in the same sample as well. Only in-frame clones appear in the TCRdb table, and some are missing; sequencing was by immunoSEQ multiplex PCR. This repertoire shows about 50,000 clones, about 85% found once; its top ten account for over 10%. The CDR3 covers 14 residues. The V gene's germline CDR1 is SGHDT and CDR2 YYEEEE. This specimen belongs to a study of glioma-infiltrating T cells after dendritic cell vaccination. Study-wide context: Samples are from glioblastoma patients in Phase I and II dendritic cell vaccine trials.

The sequence was obtained from a human donor with glioblastoma. This material consisted of blood, taken before dendritic cell vaccination. The rearrangement links TRBV5-6 to TRBJ1-6; 7 bases are a match to TRBD1. The CDR3 region has the DNA TGTGCCAGCAGCTTAGTCAGGGGGAATTCCCCCCTCCACTTT. Amino acids: CASSLVRGNSPLHF. The whole variable domain, filled in from reference TRBV5-6 and TRBJ1-6, reads DAGVTQSPTHLIKTRGQQVTLRCSPKSGHDTVSWYQQALGQGPQFIFQYYEEEERQRGNFPDRFSGHQFPNYSSELNVNALLLGDSALYLCASSLVRGNSPLHFGNGTRLTVT.